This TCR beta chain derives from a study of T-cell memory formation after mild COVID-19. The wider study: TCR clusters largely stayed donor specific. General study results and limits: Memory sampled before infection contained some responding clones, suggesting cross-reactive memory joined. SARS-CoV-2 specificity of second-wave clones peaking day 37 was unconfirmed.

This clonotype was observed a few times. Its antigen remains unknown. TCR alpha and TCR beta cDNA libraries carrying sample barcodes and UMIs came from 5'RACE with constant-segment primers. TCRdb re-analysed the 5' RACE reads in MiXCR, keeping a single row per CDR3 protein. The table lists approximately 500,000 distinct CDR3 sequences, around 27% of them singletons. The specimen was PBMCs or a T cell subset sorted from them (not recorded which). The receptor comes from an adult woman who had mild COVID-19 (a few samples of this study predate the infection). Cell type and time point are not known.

The CDR3 sequence: CASSAGRYSNQPQHF. The CDR3 DNA is TGTGCCAGCAGTGCAGGGAGATATAGCAATCAGCCCCAGCATTTT. This sequence joins TRBV2 and TRBJ1-5; a possible D gene is TRBD1 (5 bases). CDR3 length: 15 amino acids. Germline V gene lookup returns CDR1 SNHLY and CDR2 FYNNEI. The germline V and J ends were trimmed by 4 bases and 0 bases, with 10 bases remaining between them. The full variable domain, completed using reference TRBV2 and TRBJ1-5, is EPEVTQTPSHQVTQMGQEVILRCVPISNHLYFYWYRQILGQKVEFLVSFYNNEISEKSEIFDDQFSVERPDGSNFTLKIRSTKLEDSAMYFCASSAGRYSNQPQHFGDGTRLSIL.